The text below deals with one TCR beta chain. No antigen is known for it. Measured with immunoSEQ multiplex PCR; TCRdb has only the in-frame clones, and not every one. The sample contains 130,000 or so clones, about 94% of which appear only once. The sample is drawn from a study of T cell responses to AZD1222 COVID-19 vaccine. This CDR3 comprises 11 residues. V dropped 3 bases and J dropped 11 bases, with 13 bases sitting between them. Germline V gene lookup returns CDR1 SQVTM and CDR2 ANQGSEA. General study findings and limits: Reports say nearly half of spike-specific TCRs go after unmutated variant regions. White British ancestry dominated among donors, who included more females, and clonal diversity was possibly underestimated. Seropositivity was recorded at baseline in only a handful of AZD1222 recipients.

The sample in question was peripheral blood, obtained 28 days after the second AZD1222 dose. This sequence originates from an adult who received the AZD1222 COVID-19 vaccine. The chain is built from TRBV29-1 and TRBJ1-1; TRBD1 might be the D (5 bases). CDR3 region: CSVETGAKAFF. The DNA for the CDR3 is TGCAGCGTTGAGACCGGGGCGAAGGCTTTCTTT.